This T cell receptor beta chain was observed in a study of blood T cells in healthy people across ages. Study-level results: Since the PBMCs were unsorted, naive and antigen-experienced cells could not be conclusively compared. Researchers report that TCR beta diversity correlated strongly with naive T cell percentage.

On this clonotype itself: Its specificity is unknown.

Caucasian individuals from Russia who were healthy and aged roughly 6 to 90 acted as donors. The CDR3 spans 15 residues. Germline V gives CDR1 SGHTA, CDR2 FQGNSA. A sample-barcoded 5' primer and a J-beta primer mix were used in a second PCR of roughly 7 to 12 cycles. No fewer than 2.5 million CDR3-containing paired-end reads came from each sample. TCRdb reprocessed the 5' RACE reads with MiXCR, giving one entry per CDR3 protein. The data hold 700,000 or so distinct CDR3 sequences, with 40% to 45% observed a single time. The chain combines TRBV7-2 with TRBJ2-7; the match to TRBD2 covers 10 bases. The J call is doubtful: the DNA matches TRBJ2-5 better. The sample was blood. This TCR came from a man older than 75 in good health. The CDR3 bases are TGTGCCAGCAAGAACCGAGCGGGAGGGGGGGAGACCCAGTACTTC. Amino acids: CASKNRAGGGETQYF.